Detailed here is one T cell receptor (beta chain). Via MiXCR, TCRdb re-called the 5' RACE reads, giving one row per CDR3 protein. The repertoire has more than 650,000 distinct CDR3 sequences, approximately 6% of them found once; the top ten carry about 1.8%. The data originate from a study of identical twins. The CDR3 totals 13 residues. J gave up 0 bases and V 10 bases, and 4 bases lay outside the gene matches. Germline lookup yields CDR1 MGHDK and CDR2 SYGVNS. This receptor was identified in a man aged 18 to 35 in good health. Sequencing was performed on naive T cells sorted from blood. The chain recombines TRBV25-1 with TRBJ2-7; 9 bases are a match to TRBD2. CDR3 residues: CATKTSGSYEQYF. In DNA form, the CDR3 reads TGTGCCACAAAGACTAGCGGCTCCTACGAGCAGTACTTC.